This T cell receptor (beta chain) was retrieved from a study of beta chain bispecific antibodies for T cell cancers (dated by TCRdb to the early 2020s). Context from the whole study: Healthy donor T cells were cocultured with T cell leukemia lines and bispecific antibodies, and TRBV sequencing of the surviving cells was then used to measure how much each TRBV family was depleted. Jurkat cells expressed surface TRBV12 (TRBV12-3), and HPB-ALL cells expressed surface TRBV5-5. Study-wide conclusions, independent of this receptor: Cross-reactivity of the anti-TRBV5-5 antibody with TRBV5-6 was attributed to high sequence similarity between the two genes. Relative to anti-CD19, exposure to anti-TRBV12 lowered the TRBV12-3 share of total TRBV signal by 97% to 99%, while TRBV12-4 dropped by around 35%, a change that was not significant. The TRBV-directed bispecific antibodies appeared to leave every TRBV family member untouched except the targeted genes and the closely related ones. Leukemia cell line cells were mixed with normal T cells in each sequenced sample, and most of the targeted TRBV signal was derived from the leukemia cells rather than from the normal T cells.

V and J are truncated by 6 bases and 5 bases respectively, leaving an intervening sequence of 19 bases. Per the germline V gene, SNHLY is the CDR1 and FYNNEI is the CDR2. Reading from cysteine to phenylalanine, the CDR3 counts 15 amino acids. The only DNA kept is the CDR3, 45 bases in frame from the first base. Many counts were recorded for this clonotype. Its antigen specificity is not known. No much larger clonotype is one base removed from it; base qualities were not supplied. What this sample's treatment or condition label stands for: alpha-V12: anti-TRBV12 scFv linked to anti-CD3 scFv. T cells were expanded from blood mononuclear cells with anti-CD3 antibody OKT3 or CD3/CD28 Dynabeads for approximately 3 days. For the anti-TRBV12 bispecific sample, Jurkat leukemia cells were cocultured with normal T cells, and the comparison was a control coculture using an anti-CD19 bispecific. Expanded T cells were maintained in RPMI 1640 supplemented with around 9.3% fetal bovine serum, recombinant human IL-2 (about 98 IU/ml) and IL-7 (about 5.1 ng/ml). Each coculture mixed about 50,000 target cells and about 50,000 normal T cells with bispecific antibody in approximately 93 ul and was incubated at 37 degrees C for around 16 hours. Every bispecific antibody was made of two single-chain variable fragments expressed in a single-chain diabody format with a His tag. The effector T cells were obtained from healthy human donors, with peripheral blood mononuclear cells isolated from leukapheresis samples by Ficoll density gradient centrifugation.

Unique molecular identifier barcodes were incorporated into the libraries and were used for clonotype quantification. Qiagen AllPrep DNA/RNA Micro kits were used to isolate total RNA, and an Agilent TapeStation was used to check RNA quality. TCR beta libraries were built by 5' RACE: cDNA synthesis followed by two PCR steps using TCR beta constant-region gene-specific primers. Sequencing of the TCR beta libraries was performed on an Illumina MiSeq platform. The authors processed their data as follows. MIGEC, MiXCR and VDJtools were used for read processing. Clonotype frequency was calculated as the fraction of unique molecular identifiers assigned to a given clonotype among all unique molecular identifiers in the sample. Any TRBV gene that IMGT lists as a pseudogene or open reading frame, and is therefore nonfunctional, such as TRBV1, TRBV12-1 and TRBV21, was left out. TCRdb reworked the public reads: Q25 trimming with fastp, MiXCR clone assembly, productive beta chains retained. Each CDR3 protein appears once, grouped with its most common genes and DNA. What appears here as the V and J calls and clone size reflects TCRdb's work, not the paper's. This sample has about 20,000 distinct CDR3 sequences in its table, and 2% to 2.5% of those were observed once. Over 5% of the sample goes to the ten largest clones.

This TCR was sampled from a human donor in good health. Some clones in this sample may be carry-over from other donors' samples. The chain is encoded by TRBV2 joined to TRBJ1-2; the D segment could be TRBD1, given 6 matching bases. The specimen was healthy donor T cells cultured with leukemia cells, collected from a culture containing a bispecific antibody targeting TCR Vbeta12. The DNA sequence is as follows: TGTGCCAGCAGCCTCGAGCCGGGGGGCTTATATGGCTACACCTTC. This gives the protein CASSLEPGGLYGYTF.